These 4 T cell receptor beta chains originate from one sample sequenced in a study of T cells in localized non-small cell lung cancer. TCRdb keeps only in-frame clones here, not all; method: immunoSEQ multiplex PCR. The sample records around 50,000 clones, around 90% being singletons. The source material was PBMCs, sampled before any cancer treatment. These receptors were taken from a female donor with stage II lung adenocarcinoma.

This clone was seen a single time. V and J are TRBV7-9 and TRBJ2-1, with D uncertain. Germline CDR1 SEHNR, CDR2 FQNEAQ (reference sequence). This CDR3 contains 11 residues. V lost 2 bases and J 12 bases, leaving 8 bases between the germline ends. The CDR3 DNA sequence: TGTGCCAGCAGCTTAAGCGTAGGGCAGTTCTTC. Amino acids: CASSLSVGQFF.

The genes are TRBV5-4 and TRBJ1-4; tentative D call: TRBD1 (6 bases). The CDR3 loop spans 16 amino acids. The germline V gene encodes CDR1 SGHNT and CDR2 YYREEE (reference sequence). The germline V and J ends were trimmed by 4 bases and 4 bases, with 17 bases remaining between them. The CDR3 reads CASSGGTGMGNEKLFF. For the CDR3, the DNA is TGTGCCAGCAGCGGGGGCACAGGAATGGGTAATGAAAAACTGTTTTTT.

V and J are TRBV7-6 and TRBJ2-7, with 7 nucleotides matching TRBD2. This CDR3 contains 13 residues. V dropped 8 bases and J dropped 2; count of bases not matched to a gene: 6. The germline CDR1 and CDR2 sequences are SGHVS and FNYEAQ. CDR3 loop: CASAGSGTYEQYF. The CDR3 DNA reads TGTGCCAGCGCAGGGAGCGGGACCTACGAGCAGTACTTC.

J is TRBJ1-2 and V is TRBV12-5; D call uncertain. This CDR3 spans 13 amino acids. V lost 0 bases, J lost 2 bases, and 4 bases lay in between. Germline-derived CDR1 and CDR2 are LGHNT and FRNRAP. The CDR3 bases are TGTGCTAGTGGTTTGGTACGGAACTATGGCTACACCTTC. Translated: CASGLVRNYGYTF.